This T cell receptor beta chain was documented in a study of regulatory T cells in long-lasting Graves disease. This clonotype was counted ten times or more. A junction boundary mismatches the germline segment, possibly from a read error. The time point is: newly diagnosed GD, antithyroid drugs for less than 3 months. Making the TCR library involved RNA that had been extracted from PBMCs. TCR beta libraries were built with iRepertoire HTBI primers and Arm-PCR of CDR3 regions. TCRdb re-derived calls from the multiplex PCR reads in MiXCR, one entry per CDR3 protein. The sample shows approximately 490,000 distinct CDR3 sequences, roughly 16% of them seen only once. CDR3 length: 13 amino acids. Germline V CDR1 and CDR2: SEHNR, FQNEAQ (reference sequence). These data were also filed under a second study, of T cells in Graves' hyperthyroidism and ophthalmopathy.

This chain connects TRBV7-9 to TRBJ2-5; a weak D match, TRBD1 (5 bases). Sequencing used peripheral blood mononuclear cells (PBMCs), obtained at new diagnosis, from a patient treated with antithyroid drugs. This TCR derives from a man aged 35 to 55 with Graves disease. CDR3 protein: CASSLGVGETQYF. The CDR3 nucleotides are TGTGCCAGCAGTTTAGGGGTAGGAGAAACCCAGTACTTC. Together with reference TRBV7-9 and TRBJ2-5, the CDR3 gives the full variable domain: DTGVSQNPRHKITKRGQNVTFRCDPISEHNRLYWYRQTLGQGPEFLTYFQNEAQLEKSRLLSDRFSAERPKGSFSTLEIQRTEQGDSAMYLCASSLGVGETQYFGPGTRLLVL.